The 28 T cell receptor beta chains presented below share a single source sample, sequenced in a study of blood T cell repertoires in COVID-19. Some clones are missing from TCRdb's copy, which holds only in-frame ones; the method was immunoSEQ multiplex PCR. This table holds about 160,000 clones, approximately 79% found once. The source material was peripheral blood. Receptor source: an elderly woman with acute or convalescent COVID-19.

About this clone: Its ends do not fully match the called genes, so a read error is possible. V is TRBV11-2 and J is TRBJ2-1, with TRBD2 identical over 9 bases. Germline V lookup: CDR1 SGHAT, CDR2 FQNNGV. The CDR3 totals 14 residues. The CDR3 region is CASSLAGVYNEQFF. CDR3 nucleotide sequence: TGTGCCAGCAGTTTAGCGGGAGTGTACAATGAGCAGTTCTTC.

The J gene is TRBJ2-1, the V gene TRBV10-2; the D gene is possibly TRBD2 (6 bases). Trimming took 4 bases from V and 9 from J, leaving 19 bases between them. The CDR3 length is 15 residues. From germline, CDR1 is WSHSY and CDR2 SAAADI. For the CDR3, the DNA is TGCGCCAGCAGTGCTTGGGAGGAGAAAAACGGTGAGCAGTTCTTC. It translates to CASSAWEEKNGEQFF.

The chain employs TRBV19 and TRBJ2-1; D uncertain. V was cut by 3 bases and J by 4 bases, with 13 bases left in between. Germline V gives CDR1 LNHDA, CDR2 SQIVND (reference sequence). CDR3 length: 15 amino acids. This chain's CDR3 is CASSMFRLPYNEQFF. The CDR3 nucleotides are TGTGCCAGTAGTATGTTCAGGTTACCTTACAATGAGCAGTTCTTC.

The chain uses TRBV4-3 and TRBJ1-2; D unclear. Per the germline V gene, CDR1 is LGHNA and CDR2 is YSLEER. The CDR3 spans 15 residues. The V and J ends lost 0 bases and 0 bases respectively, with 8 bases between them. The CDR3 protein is CASSQDREPNYGYTF. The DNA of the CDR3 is TGCGCCAGCAGCCAAGATCGGGAGCCTAACTATGGCTACACCTTC.

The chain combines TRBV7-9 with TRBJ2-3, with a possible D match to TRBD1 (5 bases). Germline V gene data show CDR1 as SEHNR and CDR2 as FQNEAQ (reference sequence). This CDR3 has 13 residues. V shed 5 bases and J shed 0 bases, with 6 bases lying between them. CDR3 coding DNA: TGTGCCAGCAGCAAGGGGAGCACAGATACGCAGTATTTT. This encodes CASSKGSTDTQYF.

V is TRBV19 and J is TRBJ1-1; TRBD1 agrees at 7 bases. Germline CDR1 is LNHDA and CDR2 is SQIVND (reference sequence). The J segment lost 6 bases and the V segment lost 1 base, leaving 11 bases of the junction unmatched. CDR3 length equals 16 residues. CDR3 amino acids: CASSIGSQGVRAEAFF. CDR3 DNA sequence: TGTGCCAGTAGTATAGGGTCCCAGGGGGTTCGGGCTGAAGCTTTCTTT.

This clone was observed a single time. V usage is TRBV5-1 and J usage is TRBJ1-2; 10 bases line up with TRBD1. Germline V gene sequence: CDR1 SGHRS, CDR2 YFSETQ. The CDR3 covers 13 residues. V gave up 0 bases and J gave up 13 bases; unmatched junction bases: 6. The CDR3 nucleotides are TGCGCCAGCAGCTTGGGGGACAGGGGATCATCCACCTTC. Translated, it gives CASSLGDRGSSTF. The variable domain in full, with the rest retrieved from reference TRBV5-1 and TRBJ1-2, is KAGVTQTPRYLIKTRGQQVTLSCSPISGHRSVSWYQQTPGQGLQFLFEYFSETQRNKGNFPGRFSGRQFSNSRSEMNVSTLELGDSALYLCASSLGDRGSSTFGSGTRLTVV.

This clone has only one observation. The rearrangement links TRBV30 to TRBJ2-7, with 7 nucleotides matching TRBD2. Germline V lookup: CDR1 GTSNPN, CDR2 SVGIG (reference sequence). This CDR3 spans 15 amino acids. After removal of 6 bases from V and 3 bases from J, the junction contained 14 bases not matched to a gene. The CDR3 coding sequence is TGTGCCTGTCACGGGGGAGCTAGCGGATACTACGAGCAGTACTTC. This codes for CACHGGASGYYEQYF.

CDR3 in amino acids: CASSQISGVPNEKLFF. The CDR3 DNA sequence: TGTGCCAGCAGCCAAATCTCAGGGGTACCTAATGAAAAACTGTTTTTT. The chain carries TRBV5-6 and TRBJ1-4; a possible D gene is TRBD1 (6 bases). V dropped 4 bases and J dropped 3 bases, with 16 bases sitting between them. In germline, CDR1 is SGHDT, CDR2 YYEEEE. The CDR3 covers 16 residues.

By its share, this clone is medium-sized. In nucleotides, the CDR3 is TGCAGCGTTGAATTGTGGGACGGAGGGTACAATGAGCAGTTCTTC. It translates to CSVELWDGGYNEQFF. The chain couples TRBV29-1 to TRBJ2-1; possibly TRBD2 for D (6 bases). The CDR3 extends over 15 amino acids. Germline V gene lookup returns CDR1 SQVTM and CDR2 ANQGSEA. V was trimmed by 2 bases and J by 4 bases, leaving 15 bases between them.

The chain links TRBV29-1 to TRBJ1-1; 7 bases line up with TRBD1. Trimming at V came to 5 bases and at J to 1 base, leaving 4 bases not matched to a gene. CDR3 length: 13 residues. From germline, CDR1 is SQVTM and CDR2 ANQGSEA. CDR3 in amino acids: CSVSTGPNTEAFF. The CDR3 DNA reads TGCAGCGTTTCGACAGGGCCGAACACTGAAGCTTTCTTT.

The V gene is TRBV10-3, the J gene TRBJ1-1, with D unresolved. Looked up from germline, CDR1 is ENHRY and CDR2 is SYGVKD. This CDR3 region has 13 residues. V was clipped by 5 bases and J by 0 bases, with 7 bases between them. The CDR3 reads CAISQAMNTEAFF. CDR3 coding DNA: TGTGCCATCAGTCAGGCTATGAACACTGAAGCTTTCTTT.

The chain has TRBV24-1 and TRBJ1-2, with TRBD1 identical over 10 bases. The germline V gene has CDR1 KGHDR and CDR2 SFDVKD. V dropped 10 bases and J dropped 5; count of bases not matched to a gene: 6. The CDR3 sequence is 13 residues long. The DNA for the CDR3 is TGTGCCACTCACCCGGGACAGGGGTATGGCTACACCTTC. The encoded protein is CATHPGQGYGYTF.

The CDR3, as DNA: TGTGCCAGTAGTATCGGAGGCCGGATATATAATTCACCCCTCCACTTT. Its translation: CASSIGGRIYNSPLHF. V usage is TRBV19 and J usage is TRBJ1-6; D not certain. The CDR3 loop spans 16 amino acids. Germline V gene sequence: CDR1 LNHDA, CDR2 SQIVND (reference sequence). V lost 3 bases to trimming and J lost 4 bases, with 13 bases between them.

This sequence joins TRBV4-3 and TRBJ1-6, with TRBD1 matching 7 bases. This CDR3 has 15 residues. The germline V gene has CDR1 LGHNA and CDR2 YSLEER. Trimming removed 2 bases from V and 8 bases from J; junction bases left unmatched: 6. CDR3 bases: TGCGCCAGCAGCCAATTAGGAGGGGGCCATTCACCCCTCCACTTT. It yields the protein CASSQLGGGHSPLHF.

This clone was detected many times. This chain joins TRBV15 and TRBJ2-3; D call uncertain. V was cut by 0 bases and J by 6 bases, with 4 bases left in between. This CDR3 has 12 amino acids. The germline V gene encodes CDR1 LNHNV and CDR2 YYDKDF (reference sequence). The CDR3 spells CATSRDQDTQYF. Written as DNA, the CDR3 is TGTGCCACCAGCAGAGATCAGGATACGCAGTATTTT.

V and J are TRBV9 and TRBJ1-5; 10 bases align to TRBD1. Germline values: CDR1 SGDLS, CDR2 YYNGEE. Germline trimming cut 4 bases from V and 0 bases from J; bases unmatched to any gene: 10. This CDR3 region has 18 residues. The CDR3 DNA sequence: TGTGCCAGCAGCCCAGGGGACAGGGGAAGGGGTAGCAATCAGCCCCAGCATTTT. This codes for CASSPGDRGRGSNQPQHF.

The CDR3 DNA follows: TGCGCCAGCAGCTCAAGGCCGACTAGCGGGAACGCGAACACCGGGGAGCTGTTTTTT. This translates into CASSSRPTSGNANTGELFF. This chain uses TRBV5-1 with TRBJ2-2, with 11 bases lining up with TRBD2. The CDR3 runs to 19 residues. Unmatched junction bases numbered 10, after V lost 3 bases and J lost 0 bases. Germline V lookup: CDR1 SGHRS, CDR2 YFSETQ.

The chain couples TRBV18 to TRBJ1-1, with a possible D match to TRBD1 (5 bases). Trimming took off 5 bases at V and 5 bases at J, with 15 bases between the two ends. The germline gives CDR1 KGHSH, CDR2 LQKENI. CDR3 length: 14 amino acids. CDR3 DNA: TGTGCCAGCTCAGACCAGGGTACTTTTACTGAAGCTTTCTTT. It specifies CASSDQGTFTEAFF.

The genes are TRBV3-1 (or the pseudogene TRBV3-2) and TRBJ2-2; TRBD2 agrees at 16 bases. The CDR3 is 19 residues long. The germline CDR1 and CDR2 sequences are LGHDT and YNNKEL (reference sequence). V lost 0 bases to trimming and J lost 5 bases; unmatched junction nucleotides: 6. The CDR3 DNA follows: TGTGCCAGCAGCCAAGACGCGTGGGGACTAGCGGGAGGGACCGGGGAGCTGTTTTTT. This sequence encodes CASSQDAWGLAGGTGELFF.

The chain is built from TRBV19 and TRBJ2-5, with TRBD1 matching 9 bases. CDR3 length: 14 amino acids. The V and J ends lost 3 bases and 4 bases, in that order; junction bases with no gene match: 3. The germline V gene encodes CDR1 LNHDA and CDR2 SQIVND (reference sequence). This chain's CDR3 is CASSMGTGSETQYF. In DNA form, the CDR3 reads TGTGCCAGTAGTATGGGGACAGGGTCAGAGACCCAGTACTTC.

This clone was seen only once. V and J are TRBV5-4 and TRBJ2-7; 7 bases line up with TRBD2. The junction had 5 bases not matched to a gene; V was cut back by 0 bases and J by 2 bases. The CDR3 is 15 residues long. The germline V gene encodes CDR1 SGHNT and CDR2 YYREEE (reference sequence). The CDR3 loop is CASSLVGGTTYEQYF. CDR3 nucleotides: TGTGCCAGCAGCTTGGTGGGGGGGACGACCTACGAGCAGTACTTC.

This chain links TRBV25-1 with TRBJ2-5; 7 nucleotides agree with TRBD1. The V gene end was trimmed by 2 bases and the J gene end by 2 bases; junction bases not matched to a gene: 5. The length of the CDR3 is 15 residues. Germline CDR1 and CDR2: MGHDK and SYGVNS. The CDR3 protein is CASSEPRTGQETQYF. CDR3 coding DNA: TGTGCCAGCAGTGAACCTCGGACAGGACAAGAGACCCAGTACTTC.

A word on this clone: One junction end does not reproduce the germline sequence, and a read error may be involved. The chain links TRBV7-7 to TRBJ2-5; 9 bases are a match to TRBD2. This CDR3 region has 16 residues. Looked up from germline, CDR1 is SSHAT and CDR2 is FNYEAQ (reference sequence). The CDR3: CASSLVGSGSSETQYF. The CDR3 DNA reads TGTGCTAGCAGCTTAGTGGGTAGCGGGAGCTCGGAGACCCAGTACTTC.

CDR3 sequence: CASSKYVTGELFF. Here the CDR3 DNA reads TGTGCCAGCAGCAAGTATGTCACCGGGGAGCTGTTTTTT. This chain uses TRBV21-1 with TRBJ2-2; TRBD2 is the table's D call, not checked against the DNA. TRBV21-1 is described as a pseudogene. The CDR3 loop spans 13 amino acids.

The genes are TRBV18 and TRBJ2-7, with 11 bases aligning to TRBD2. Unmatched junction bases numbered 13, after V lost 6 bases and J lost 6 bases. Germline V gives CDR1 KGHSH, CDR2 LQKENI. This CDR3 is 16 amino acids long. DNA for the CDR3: TGTGCCAGCTCCAACCCCGGTAGCGGGGGGGCCCGCGAGCAGTACTTC. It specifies CASSNPGSGGAREQYF.

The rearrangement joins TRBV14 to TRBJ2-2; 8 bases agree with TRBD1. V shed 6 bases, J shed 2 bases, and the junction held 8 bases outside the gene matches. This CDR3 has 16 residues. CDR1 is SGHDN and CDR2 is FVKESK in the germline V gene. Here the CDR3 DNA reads TGTGCCAGCAGTCTCCGACAGGGGTTTAACACCGGGGAGCTGTTTTTT. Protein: CASSLRQGFNTGELFF. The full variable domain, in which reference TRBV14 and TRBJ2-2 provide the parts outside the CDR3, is EAGVTQFPSHSVIEKGQTVTLRCDPISGHDNLYWYRRVMGKEIKFLLHFVKESKQDESGMPNNRFLAERTGGTYSTLKVQPAELEDSGVYFCASSLRQGFNTGELFFGEGSRLTVL.

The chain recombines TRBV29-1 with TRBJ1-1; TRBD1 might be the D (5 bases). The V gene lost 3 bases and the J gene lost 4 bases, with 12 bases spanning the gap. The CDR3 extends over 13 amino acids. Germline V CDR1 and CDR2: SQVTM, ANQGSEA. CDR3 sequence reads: CSVDWGDGTEAFF. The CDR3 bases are TGCAGCGTTGATTGGGGGGATGGCACTGAAGCTTTCTTT.